The entry that follows covers one TCR beta chain sequence. This sample is part of a study of cytomegalovirus exposure and HLA in healthy donors. About the research overall: In an early release, HLA-typed donors contributed approximately 80 million unique TCR sequences.

The PCR employed 60 Vbeta primers together with 13 Jbeta primers. Sequencing used immunoSEQ multiplex PCR; TCRdb keeps in-frame clones, though not all of them. The sample lists 100,000 to 150,000 clones; about 81% were seen once. Sequencing used PBMCs. The clonotype comes from a woman younger than 45 in good health and CMV-seronegative.

The CDR3 DNA reads TGTGCCAGCAGTTACTCGGGGACAGGGAACAATGAGCAGTTCTTC. Translated: CASSYSGTGNNEQFF. This rearrangement joins TRBV6-5 to TRBJ2-1; the match to TRBD1 covers 9 bases. V dropped 0 bases and J dropped 5; count of bases not matched to a gene: 2. From germline, CDR1 is MNHEY and CDR2 SVGAGI. There are 15 residues in the CDR3.